These T cell receptor beta chains were read from a single sample in a study of T cell responses to AZD1222 COVID-19 vaccine. Assay used: immunoSEQ multiplex PCR; TCRdb lists only in-frame clones, some missing. The table has about 160,000 clones, around nine tenths seen once; the top ten hold around 6%. Sequenced material: peripheral blood, taken on day 0 of AZD1222 vaccination. Receptor source: an adult in good health. Each CDR3 is given without its conserved first and last residue. The order of the fields is clone size, V gene, J gene, D gene, CDR3 protein. A D gene is named only where the DNA matches it firmly. Clone size is not always given. Where it is, it says once, few, many or a class for expanded clones.

>.|TRBV7-2|TRBJ1-1|.
ASSLSRLSKLNTEAF
>once|TRBV30|TRBJ2-7|.
AWNGAAAYEQY
>.|TRBV27|TRBJ2-5|.
ASSLEGARQTQY
>.|TRBV7-3|TRBJ2-1|TRBD2
ASSLEVAGGHDEQF
>.|TRBV5-1|TRBJ2-7|.
ASSLALGRQYEQY
>.|TRBV5-4|TRBJ2-7|TRBD1
ASSSPGQDSYEQY
>once|TRBV19|TRBJ1-1|TRBD1
ASSRDSLYEAF
>few|TRBV5-1|TRBJ1-2|TRBD1
ASSSTQGANYGYT
>.|TRBV27|TRBJ2-6|.
ASSRDTGTGANVLT
>few|TRBV5-4|TRBJ2-5|TRBD1
ASSQQGAETQY
>.|TRBV28|TRBJ1-5|.
ASSSTIQPQH
>.|TRBV5-1|TRBJ2-1|TRBD2
ASTPRLAGGHSSYNEQF
>.|TRBV9|TRBJ2-1|.
ASSVDGGEYNEQF
>.|TRBV11-3|TRBJ2-2|.
ASSLDQGGVTGELF
>.|TRBV28|TRBJ1-2|.
ASSSRDIWGYT
>.|TRBV2|TRBJ2-1|TRBD2
ASRGGGYNEQF
>.|TRBV10-3|TRBJ2-7|.
AISAALRPYEQY
>.|TRBV11-2|TRBJ1-1|.
ASSLAGTEAF
>.|TRBV5-4|TRBJ2-3|TRBD2
ASSLGTSGRPRDTQY
>.|TRBV2|TRBJ2-7|.
ASNPRDGTYEQY
>.|TRBV18|TRBJ1-5|.
ASSPSGQSYSNQPQH
>.|TRBV2|TRBJ2-2|.
ASMVEAAETGELF
>once|TRBV21-1|TRBJ2-2|.
ASTHGRGFSGELF
>.|TRBV27|TRBJ1-1|.
ASSLYSSGGNTEAF